A selection of T cell receptor beta chains follows, all from one sample in a study of blood T cell repertoires in COVID-19. Here immunoSEQ multiplex PCR was the method, and the copy in TCRdb shows in-frame clones only, minus some. The sample holds approximately 200,000 clones; around 88% are singletons and the top ten take about 4.5%. Sequencing was carried out using PBMCs or T cells enriched from blood (not recorded which). The receptors originated from a woman aged 25 to 45 who had been exposed to COVID-19. CDR3s include the opening cysteine and the closing phenylalanine or tryptophan. Each record gives: J gene, CDR3 length, V gene, CDR3 protein.

J gene: TRBJ1-2
CDR3 length: 13
V gene: TRBV28
CDR3 protein: CASSLPGKDGYTF

J gene: TRBJ1-2
CDR3 length: 16
V gene: TRBV19
CDR3 protein: CASSIGGRGRVNGYTF

J gene: TRBJ2-1
CDR3 length: 15
V gene: TRBV27
CDR3 protein: CASSPPARAYNEQFF

J gene: TRBJ2-7
CDR3 length: 14
V gene: TRBV3-1/TRBV3-2
CDR3 protein: CASSHSGPSYEQYF

J gene: TRBJ1-3
CDR3 length: 12
V gene: TRBV30
CDR3 protein: CAFGRAGNTIYF

J gene: TRBJ2-1
CDR3 length: 15
V gene: TRBV6-5
CDR3 protein: CASRLEGLALYEQFF

J gene: TRBJ2-3
CDR3 length: 17
V gene: TRBV27
CDR3 protein: CASSRNPDRGRTDTQYF

J gene: TRBJ1-1
CDR3 length: 16
V gene: TRBV18
CDR3 protein: CASSPPTGGSNTEAFF

J gene: TRBJ1-4
CDR3 length: 14
V gene: TRBV6-6
CDR3 protein: CASSHTGTNEKLFF

J gene: TRBJ1-2
CDR3 length: 13
V gene: TRBV6-4
CDR3 protein: CASSRDRGDGYTF

J gene: TRBJ2-2
CDR3 length: 15
V gene: TRBV6-1
CDR3 protein: CASSERTEGTGELFF

J gene: TRBJ1-2
CDR3 length: 12
V gene: TRBV30
CDR3 protein: CAWRGGIYGYTF

J gene: TRBJ2-3
CDR3 length: 15
V gene: TRBV19
CDR3 protein: CASSYSPDGTDTQYF

J gene: TRBJ1-3
CDR3 length: 18
V gene: TRBV2
CDR3 protein: CASSEAPPGGASGNTIYF

J gene: TRBJ1-2
CDR3 length: 14
V gene: TRBV5-6
CDR3 protein: CASSNRGQGYGYTF

J gene: TRBJ1-2
CDR3 length: 15
V gene: TRBV6-1
CDR3 protein: CASSEVGGINYGYTF

J gene: TRBJ1-4
CDR3 length: 13
V gene: TRBV2
CDR3 protein: CASGGGPNEKLFF

J gene: TRBJ1-2
CDR3 length: 15
V gene: TRBV19
CDR3 protein: CASSIRRDRTYGYTF

J gene: TRBJ1-2
CDR3 length: 12
V gene: TRBV29-1
CDR3 protein: CSVLGQGDGYTF

J gene: TRBJ1-2
CDR3 length: 13
V gene: TRBV7-8
CDR3 protein: CASSPAGNYGYTF

J gene: TRBJ1-1
CDR3 length: 11
V gene: TRBV20-1
CDR3 protein: CSAIRVWEAFF

J gene: TRBJ1-1
CDR3 length: 13
V gene: TRBV6-5
CDR3 protein: CASSSGPNTEAFF

J gene: TRBJ1-1
CDR3 length: 18
V gene: TRBV9
CDR3 protein: CASSVAPPGFEGNTEAFF

J gene: TRBJ1-5
CDR3 length: 15
V gene: TRBV7-8
CDR3 protein: CASSYTGNSNQPQHF

J gene: TRBJ1-5
CDR3 length: 15
V gene: TRBV19
CDR3 protein: CASSIKGTGNQPQHF

J gene: TRBJ1-6
CDR3 length: 16
V gene: TRBV5-1
CDR3 protein: CASSLDWTGGNSPLHF

J gene: TRBJ1-2
CDR3 length: 15
V gene: TRBV19
CDR3 protein: CASSPRPDRVGGYTF

J gene: TRBJ2-1
CDR3 length: 17
V gene: TRBV7-6
CDR3 protein: CASSRALQGSSYNEQFF

J gene: TRBJ2-3
CDR3 length: 16
V gene: TRBV9
CDR3 protein: CASSVAGGAGTDTQYF

J gene: TRBJ1-2
CDR3 length: 13
V gene: TRBV28
CDR3 protein: CASSKTGFGGYTF

J gene: TRBJ1-4
CDR3 length: 17
V gene: TRBV5-8
CDR3 protein: CASSLRRTAVTNEKLFF

J gene: TRBJ1-1
CDR3 length: 12
V gene: TRBV5-4
CDR3 protein: CASSNGQIEAFF

J gene: TRBJ1-2
CDR3 length: 22
V gene: TRBV19
CDR3 protein: CASSINRWGRGGQLTANYGYTF

J gene: TRBJ2-7
CDR3 length: 14
V gene: TRBV7-9
CDR3 protein: CASSLTGVTYEQYF

J gene: TRBJ1-3
CDR3 length: 15
V gene: TRBV11-2
CDR3 protein: CASSPRGISGNTIYF

J gene: TRBJ2-7
CDR3 length: 17
V gene: TRBV5-1
CDR3 protein: CASSRWGQGARSYEQYF

J gene: TRBJ2-7
CDR3 length: 16
V gene: TRBV5-6
CDR3 protein: CASSLTSGGRQWGQYF